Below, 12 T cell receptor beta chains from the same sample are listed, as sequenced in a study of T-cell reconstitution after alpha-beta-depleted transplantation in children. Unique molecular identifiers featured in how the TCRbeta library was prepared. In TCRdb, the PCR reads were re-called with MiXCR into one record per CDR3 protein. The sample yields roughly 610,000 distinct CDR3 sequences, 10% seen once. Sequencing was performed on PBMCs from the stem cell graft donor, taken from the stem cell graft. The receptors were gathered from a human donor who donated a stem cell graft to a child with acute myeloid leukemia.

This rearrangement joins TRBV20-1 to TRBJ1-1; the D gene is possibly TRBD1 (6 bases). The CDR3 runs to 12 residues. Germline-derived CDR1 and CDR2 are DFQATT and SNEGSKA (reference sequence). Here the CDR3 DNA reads TGCACATCTATGGCGGGGGGCTCGGCGGCTTTCTTT. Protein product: CTSMAGGSAAFF.

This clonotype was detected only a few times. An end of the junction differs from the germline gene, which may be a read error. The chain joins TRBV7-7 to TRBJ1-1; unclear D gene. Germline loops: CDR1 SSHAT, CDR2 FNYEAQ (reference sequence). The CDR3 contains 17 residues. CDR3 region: CASSPGASFEMNTEAFF. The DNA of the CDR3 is TGTGCTAGCAGCCCGGGAGCGTCCTTTGAGATGAACACTGAAGCTTTCTTT.

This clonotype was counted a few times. In DNA form, the CDR3 reads TGTGCCAGCAGCTTCTCGGCTGAAGATACGCAGTATTTT. Encoded protein: CASSFSAEDTQYF. V gene TRBV7-2 combines with J gene TRBJ2-3; D is unclear. The V gene lost 3 bases and the J gene lost 5 bases, with 9 bases spanning the gap. CDR1 is SGHTA, CDR2 FQGNSA, per germline. This CDR3 comprises 13 residues. The full variable domain, rest sourced from reference TRBV7-2 and TRBJ2-3, is GAGVSQSPSNKVTEKGKDVELRCDPISGHTALYWYRQSLGQGLEFLIYFQGNSAPDKSGLPSDRFSAERTGGSVSTLTIQRTQQEDSAVYLCASSFSAEDTQYFGPGTRLTVL.

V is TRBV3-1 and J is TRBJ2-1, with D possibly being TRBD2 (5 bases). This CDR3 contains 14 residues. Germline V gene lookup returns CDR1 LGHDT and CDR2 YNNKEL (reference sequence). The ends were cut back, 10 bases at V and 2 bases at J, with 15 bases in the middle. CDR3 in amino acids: CATSGRGTYNEQFF. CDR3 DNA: TGTGCCACCTCGGGGAGAGGGACCTACAATGAGCAGTTCTTC.

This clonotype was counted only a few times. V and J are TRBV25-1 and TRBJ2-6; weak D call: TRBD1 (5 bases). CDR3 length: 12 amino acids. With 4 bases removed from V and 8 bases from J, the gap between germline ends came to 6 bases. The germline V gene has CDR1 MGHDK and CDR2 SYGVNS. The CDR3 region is CASSVDTNVLTF. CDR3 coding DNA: TGTGCCAGCAGTGTGGACACCAACGTCCTGACTTTC.

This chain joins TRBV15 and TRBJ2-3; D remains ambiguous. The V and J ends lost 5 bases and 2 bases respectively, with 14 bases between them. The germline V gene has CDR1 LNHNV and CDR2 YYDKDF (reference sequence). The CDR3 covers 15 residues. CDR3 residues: CATSPSLFFTDTQYF. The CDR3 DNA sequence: TGTGCCACCAGCCCTTCGCTATTTTTCACAGATACGCAGTATTTT.

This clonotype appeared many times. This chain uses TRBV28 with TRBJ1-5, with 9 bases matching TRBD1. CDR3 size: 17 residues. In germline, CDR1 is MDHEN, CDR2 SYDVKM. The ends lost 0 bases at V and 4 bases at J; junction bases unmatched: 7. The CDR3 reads CASSLWGGTGRNQPQHF. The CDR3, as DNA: TGTGCCAGCAGTTTATGGGGGGGGACAGGGAGAAATCAGCCCCAGCATTTT. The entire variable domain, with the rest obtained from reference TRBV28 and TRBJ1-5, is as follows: DVKVTQSSRYLVKRTGEKVFLECVQDMDHENMFWYRQDPGLGLRLIYFSYDVKMKEKGDIPEGYSVSREKKERFSLILESASTNQTSMYLCASSLWGGTGRNQPQHFGDGTRLSIL.

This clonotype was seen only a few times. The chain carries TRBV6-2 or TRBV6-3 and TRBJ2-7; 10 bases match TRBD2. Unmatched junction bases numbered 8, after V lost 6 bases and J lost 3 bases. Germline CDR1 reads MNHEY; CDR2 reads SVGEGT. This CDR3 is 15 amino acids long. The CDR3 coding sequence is TGTGCCAGCAGAGAAAGGACTAGCGGACTCTACGAGCAGTACTTC. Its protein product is CASRERTSGLYEQYF.

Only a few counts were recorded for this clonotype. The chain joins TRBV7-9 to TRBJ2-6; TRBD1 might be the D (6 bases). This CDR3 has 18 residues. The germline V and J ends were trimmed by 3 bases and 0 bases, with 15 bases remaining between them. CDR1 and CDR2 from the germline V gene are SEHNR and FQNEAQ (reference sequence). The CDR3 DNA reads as TGTGCCAGCAGCTTCACTCCGGGACAAAACTCTGGGGCCAACGTCCTGACTTTC. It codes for CASSFTPGQNSGANVLTF.

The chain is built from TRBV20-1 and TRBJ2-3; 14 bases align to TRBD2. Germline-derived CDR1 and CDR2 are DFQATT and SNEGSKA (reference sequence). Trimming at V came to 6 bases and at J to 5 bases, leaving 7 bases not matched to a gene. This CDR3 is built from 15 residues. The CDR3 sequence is CSALGLAGAGDTQYF. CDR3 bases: TGCAGTGCCCTGGGACTAGCGGGAGCTGGAGATACGCAGTATTTT.

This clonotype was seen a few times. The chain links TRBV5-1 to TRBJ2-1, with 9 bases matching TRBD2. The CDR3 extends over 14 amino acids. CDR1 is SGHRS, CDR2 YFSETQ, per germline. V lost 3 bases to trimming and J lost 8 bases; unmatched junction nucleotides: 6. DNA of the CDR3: TGCGCCAGCAGCTCTGTAGCGGGAGCGTATGAGCAGTTCTTC. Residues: CASSSVAGAYEQFF.

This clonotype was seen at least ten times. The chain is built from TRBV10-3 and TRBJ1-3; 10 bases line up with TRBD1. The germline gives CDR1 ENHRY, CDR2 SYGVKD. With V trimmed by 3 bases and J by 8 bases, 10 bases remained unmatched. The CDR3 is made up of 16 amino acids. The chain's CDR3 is CAISDPRQGARDTIYF. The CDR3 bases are TGTGCCATCAGTGATCCTAGACAGGGGGCGCGGGACACCATATATTTT.